Listed here is a single TCR beta chain. The target antigen is unknown. The junction shows a germline mismatch at one end, possibly a read error. This specimen comes from a study of tumor-infiltrating lymphocytes in primary liver carcinoma. A constant-region primer served to make TCR beta cDNA from about 500 ng total RNA. Libraries of TCR beta came from three nested multiplex PCR rounds with slightly modified ARM-PCR. The opening two PCR rounds, about 11 cycles each, paired TRBV1-TRBV30 forward primers with a C-beta reverse primer. Via MiXCR, TCRdb re-called the multiplex PCR reads, giving one row per CDR3 protein. The table shows fewer than 75,000 distinct CDR3 sequences, with about two thirds occurring only once. Germline V gene data show CDR1 as MNHEY and CDR2 as SVGAGI. There are 14 residues in the CDR3. Study conclusions and caveats: Tumor tissue displayed a significantly greater top-250-clone fraction than blood (p = 0.039).

From unsorted bulk tissue weighing about 20-33 mg, DNA and RNA were co-extracted. This chain links TRBV6-5 with TRBJ2-5; perhaps TRBD1 as D (6 bases). Sequencing input: liver tumor tissue from sampling region 4. The subset denotes: tumor region T4, right-lateral pole. This TCR was sampled from a man aged 35 to 55 with primary liver carcinoma and hepatitis B virus infection. The DNA for the CDR3 is TGTGCCAACAGTTACATCGGACAGCAAAAGACCCAGTACTTC. Protein sequence: CANSYIGQQKTQYF.